These T cell receptor beta chains were read from a single sample in a study of shared clonotypes between healthy human individuals. Assay: immunoSEQ multiplex PCR; the TCRdb copy retains only in-frame clones and omits some. The sample shows around 2.1 million clones, roughly 91% of them seen only once. The material sequenced was naive CD8+ T cells from PBMCs. These TCRs come from a man younger than 30 in good health. Some clones in this sample may be carry-over from other donors' samples. Each CDR3 is given with its conserved first and last residue. The D gene is left open where the match is weak. Rows give clone size only sometimes, using once, few, many, or a class for an expanded clone.

- | TRBD1 | TRBJ1-5 | TRBV19 | TGTGCCAGTAGGTCCCGGACAGGAAGTCAGCCCCAGCATTTT | CASRSRTGSQPQHF
once | - | TRBJ2-7 | TRBV9 | TGTGCCAGCAGCGTAGGGGCCGGGAGCTCCTACGAGCAGTACTTC | CASSVGAGSSYEQYF
- | TRBD2 | TRBJ2-7 | TRBV5-4 | TGTGCCAGCAGCGGACCAATAGCGGGACTCTACGAGCAGTACTTC | CASSGPIAGLYEQYF
- | TRBD2 | TRBJ2-7 | TRBV6-1 | TGTGCCAGCAGGGAGACTAGCGGTTCCTACGAGCAGTACTTC | CASRETSGSYEQYF
- | - | TRBJ2-5 | TRBV9 | TGTGCCAGCGGTTACGGTGGGGAGGCGGACCAAGAGACCCAGTACTTC | CASGYGGEADQETQYF
- | - | TRBJ2-1 | TRBV28 | TGTGCCAGCAGTTTAATGCCCACCCATTACAATGAGCAGTTCTTC | CASSLMPTHYNEQFF
- | - | TRBJ2-5 | TRBV27 | TGTGCCAGCAGTTGGACAGTAAAAGAGACCCAGTACTTC | CASSWTVKETQYF
- | TRBD1 | TRBJ2-6 | TRBV9 | TGTGCCAGCAGCGCTTACAGGGGCCCCTCTGGGGCCAACGTCCTGACTTTC | CASSAYRGPSGANVLTF
- | - | TRBJ2-5 | TRBV11-2 | TGTGCCAGCAGCGGAAGGGACGGCGGGTACCAAGAGACCCAGTACTTC | CASSGRDGGYQETQYF
- | - | TRBJ1-2 | TRBV9 | TGTGCCAGCAGCGCGACGCGCGGTCCCACAGCTAACCATGGCTACACCTTC | CASSATRGPTANHGYTF
- | - | TRBJ1-4 | TRBV28 | TGTGCCAGCAGTTCCGGACAGACTAATGAAAAACTGTTTTTT | CASSSGQTNEKLFF
- | - | TRBJ2-7 | TRBV6-1 | TGTGCCAGCAGTGGGAGCAGGGCGGGCTCCTACGAGCAGTACTTC | CASSGSRAGSYEQYF
- | - | TRBJ2-1 | TRBV28 | TGTGCCAGCAGTTTAAGTGCGTCCGATGAGCAGTTCTTC | CASSLSASDEQFF
once | - | TRBJ1-3 | TRBV4-3 | TGCGCCAGCAGCCAAGAGCGGGAAAGTTCCTCTGGAAACACCATATATTTT | CASSQERESSSGNTIYF
once | TRBD1 | TRBJ2-3 | TRBV7-9 | TGTGCCAGCAGCTCATACTCGGACAGGGTCACAGATACGCAGTATTTT | CASSSYSDRVTDTQYF
- | - | TRBJ2-1 | TRBV10-2 | TGCGCCAGCAGTGAGTCGTTGGGGCTCTGGAATGAGCAGTTCTTC | CASSESLGLWNEQFF
- | TRBD2 | TRBJ2-1 | TRBV2 | TGTGCCAGCAGTGGCGTTAGCGGGAGGGCCCACAATGAGCAGTTCTTC | CASSGVSGRAHNEQFF
- | - | TRBJ1-2 | TRBV4-3 | TGCGCCAGCAGCCCGACCGGGGGGTTTGGCAACTATGGCTACACCTTC | CASSPTGGFGNYGYTF
- | - | TRBJ2-7 | TRBV5-6 | TGTGCCAGCAGCTGGGGTGGGAGCTCCTACGAGCAGTACTTC | CASSWGGSSYEQYF
- | TRBD2 | TRBJ2-7 | TRBV7-8 | TGTGCCAGCAGCCTAGGGCTAGCGGGGGAGAGCTCCTACGAGCAGTACTTC | CASSLGLAGESSYEQYF
- | - | TRBJ2-7 | TRBV5-1 | TGCGCCAGCAGCTTGGTTATGCGGAGCTCCTACGAGCAGTACTTC | CASSLVMRSSYEQYF
- | - | TRBJ2-1 | TRBV29-1 | TGCAGCGTGGAGCCCGAAATCTTGATCTCCTACAATGAGCAGTTCTTC | CSVEPEILISYNEQFF
- | - | TRBJ2-2 | TRBV30 | TGTGCCTGGAGCTCCGCCGGCCAGGGCGGGGAGCTGTTTTTT | CAWSSAGQGGELFF
few | TRBD2 | TRBJ2-1 | TRBV25-1 | TGTGCCAGCAGTGACCCTCCCCTAGCGGAGCGGCAGTTCTTC | CASSDPPLAERQFF
- | TRBD2 | TRBJ2-7 | TRBV28 | TGTGCCAGCAGCGTAGCGGGAGGTTTCTACGAGCAGTACTTC | CASSVAGGFYEQYF
- | TRBD2 | TRBJ2-2 | TRBV9 | TGTGCCAGCAGCGTAGCTCCTAGCGGGACAGCTCACACCGGGGAGCTGTTTTTT | CASSVAPSGTAHTGELFF
- | - | TRBJ1-2 | TRBV4-3 | TGCGCCAGCAGGGATGCCGGGACCCCCTATGGCTACACCTTC | CASRDAGTPYGYTF
- | TRBD1 | TRBJ2-7 | TRBV28 | TGTGCCAGCAGTCGAGACAGGGGATCTTCCTACGAGCAGTACTTC | CASSRDRGSSYEQYF
few | - | TRBJ2-2 | TRBV9 | TGTGCCAGCAGCGTAGCGGTTTCCGGGGAGCTGTTTTTT | CASSVAVSGELFF
- | - | TRBJ2-7 | TRBV28 | TGTGCCAGCAGTCGGGGACGGGAGGAGCAGTACTTC | CASSRGREEQYF
- | TRBD2 | TRBJ2-3 | TRBV4-3 | TGCGCCAGCAGCCAAGGGCTAGCGGGGAGCACAGATACGCAGTATTTT | CASSQGLAGSTDTQYF
- | TRBD1 | TRBJ1-1 | TRBV11-2 | TGTGCCAGCAGCTTAGGGTACCCGACAGGGAGGACTGAAGCTTTCTTT | CASSLGYPTGRTEAFF
- | - | TRBJ2-1 | TRBV7-6 | TGTGCCAGCAGCGCGACGTTTAATGAGCAGTTCTTC | CASSATFNEQFF
once | - | TRBJ1-5 | TRBV19 | TGTGCCAGTAGTATAGTCACCAAAATGGGATATAGCAATCAGCCCCAGCATTTT | CASSIVTKMGYSNQPQHF
- | - | TRBJ2-7 | TRBV7-9 | TGTGCCAGCAGCCCTCGGGACGGCCCCTACGAGCAGTACTTC | CASSPRDGPYEQYF
- | - | TRBJ1-5 | TRBV7-2 | TGTGCCAGCAGCGCAGGCCGCTCAGGGACGCAGCCCCAGCATTTT | CASSAGRSGTQPQHF
- | TRBD2 | TRBJ2-2 | TRBV27 | TGTGCCAGCAGTTGGGGAGCGGGAGGCCTGGGGGAGCTGTTTTTT | CASSWGAGGLGELFF
- | TRBD2 | TRBJ2-7 | TRBV6-6 | TGTGCCAGCAGCCCGGGACTAGCGGAATACGAGCAGTACTTC | CASSPGLAEYEQYF
- | - | TRBJ2-5 | TRBV7-2 | TGTGCCAGCAGCTTATTGGGGACCGGTAGGGGAGAGACCCAGTACTTC | CASSLLGTGRGETQYF
- | - | TRBJ1-1 | TRBV27 | TGTGCCAGCCGCGACTCCGGGACACCTGAAGCTTTCTTT | CASRDSGTPEAFF
- | - | TRBJ1-2 | TRBV6-1 | TGTGCCAGCAGTGAATGGAGGTCGTCAGGGGTAGGCTACACCTTC | CASSEWRSSGVGYTF
- | - | TRBJ2-3 | TRBV9 | TGTGCCAGCAGAGGGCCATACAAAGCAGATACGCAGTATTTT | CASRGPYKADTQYF
- | - | TRBJ1-2 | TRBV7-6 | TGTGCCAGCAGCTTATTGTCCGGCGGGCTTCATGGCTACACCTTC | CASSLLSGGLHGYTF
- | TRBD2 | TRBJ2-2 | TRBV7-9 | TGTGCCAGCAGCCCTACCGGGACTAGCGGGAGGGCCGGGACCGGGGAGCTGTTTTTT | CASSPTGTSGRAGTGELFF
- | - | TRBJ2-1 | TRBV27 | TGTGCCAGCAGTTTTTACTATGACAATGAGCAGTTCTTC | CASSFYYDNEQFF
- | - | TRBJ1-2 | TRBV9 | TGTGCCAGCAGCGCCCCTGTCTATGGCTACACCTTC | CASSAPVYGYTF
- | - | TRBJ1-2 | TRBV29-1 | TGCAGCGTTGAAAGATATGGCTACACCTTC | CSVERYGYTF
- | TRBD2 | TRBJ2-2 | TRBV5-1 | TGCGCCAGCTCGCCGGGACTAGCGGGACCCGGGGAGCTGTTTTTT | CASSPGLAGPGELFF
- | TRBD1 | TRBJ2-3 | TRBV28 | TGTGCCAGCAGTTTAGACCAGCAGGGGGGCACAGATACGCAGTATTTT | CASSLDQQGGTDTQYF
- | - | TRBJ2-5 | TRBV4-2 | TGTGCCAGCAGCCAAGATCAAGCGAGCGAGGGGATAGGGGAGACCCAGTACTTC | CASSQDQASEGIGETQYF
- | TRBD1 | TRBJ1-2 | TRBV25-1 | TGTGCCAGCAGTGAGCATCTTACAGGGGGTCTTGGCTACACCTTC | CASSEHLTGGLGYTF
- | - | TRBJ2-2 | TRBV7-6 | TGTGCCAGCAGCCCGTTTGTCCCGGGAGCGAACACCGGGGAGCTGTTTTTT | CASSPFVPGANTGELFF
- | - | TRBJ1-3 | TRBV9 | TGTGCCAGCAGCCCGGCGGGGTTAGGTGGAAACACCATATATTTT | CASSPAGLGGNTIYF
once | TRBD1 | TRBJ2-1 | TRBV19 | TGTGCCAGTAGCAACTACGACAGGGGGAATGAGCAGTTCTTC | CASSNYDRGNEQFF
- | TRBD1 | TRBJ1-4 | TRBV9 | TGTGCCAGCAGCCTAGGGACAGGGGATGAAAAACTGTTTTTT | CASSLGTGDEKLFF
- | - | TRBJ2-7 | TRBV4-2 | TGTGCCAGCAGCCAAGGGATAGGATCCTACGGGCAGTACTTC | CASSQGIGSYGQYF
once | TRBD2 | TRBJ2-5 | TRBV27 | TGTGCCAGTAAGGTCTTAGCGGGAGAAGAGACCCAGTACTTC | CASKVLAGEETQYF
- | TRBD1 | TRBJ2-1 | TRBV28 | TGTGCCACCCTAGACAGGGACTCCTACAATGAGCAGTTCTTC | CATLDRDSYNEQFF
- | - | TRBJ2-7 | TRBV4-1 | TGCGCCAGCAGCCAGATCCGGGCCACTAGTGGCGGCTACGAGCAGTACTTC | CASSQIRATSGGYEQYF